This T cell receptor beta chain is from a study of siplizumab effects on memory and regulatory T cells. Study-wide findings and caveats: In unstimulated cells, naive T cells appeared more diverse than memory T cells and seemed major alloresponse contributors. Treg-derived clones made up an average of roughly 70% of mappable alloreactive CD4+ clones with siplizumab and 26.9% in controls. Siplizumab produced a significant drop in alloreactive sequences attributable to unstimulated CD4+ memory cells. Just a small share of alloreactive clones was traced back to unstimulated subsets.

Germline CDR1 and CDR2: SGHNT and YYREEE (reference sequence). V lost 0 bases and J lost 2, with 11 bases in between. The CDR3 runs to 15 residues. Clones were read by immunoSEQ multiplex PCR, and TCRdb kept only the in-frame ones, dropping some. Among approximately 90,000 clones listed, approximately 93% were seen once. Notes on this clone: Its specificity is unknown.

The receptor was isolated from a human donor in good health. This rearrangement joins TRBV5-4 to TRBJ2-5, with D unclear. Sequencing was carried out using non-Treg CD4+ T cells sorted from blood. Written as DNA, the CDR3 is TGTGCCAGCAGCTTGGCCGCTACAAGGCAAGAGACCCAGTACTTC. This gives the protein CASSLAATRQETQYF.